This paragraph reports one TCR beta chain. Its target is unknown. Random-hexamer reverse transcription was applied to roughly 0.5 to 1 ug RNA. TCRdb re-analysed the immunoSEQ multiplex PCR reads in MiXCR, keeping a single row per CDR3 protein. The table records about 190,000 distinct CDR3 sequences, approximately 96% of them present only once. The data are from a study of CD8 T cells in Susac syndrome. At the level of the study: Clinically active disease was present in more than five of the sequenced Susac syndrome patients. Roughly eight of these patients were in remission.

General study results and limits: The CD4+ T cell repertoires that were profiled in Susac syndrome showed no clonal expansion.

This receptor was obtained from a human donor with Susac syndrome. The material sequenced was CD4+ T cells from PBMCs.

This CDR3 is CASRWTGGMADTQYF. CDR3 nucleotides: TGTGCCAGCAGGTGGACAGGGGGTATGGCAGATACGCAGTATTTT. V gene TRBV12-3 or TRBV12-4 combines with J gene TRBJ2-3; 10 bases map to TRBD1. The length of the CDR3 is 15 residues. The junction had 7 bases not matched to a gene; V was cut back by 6 bases and J by 4 bases.